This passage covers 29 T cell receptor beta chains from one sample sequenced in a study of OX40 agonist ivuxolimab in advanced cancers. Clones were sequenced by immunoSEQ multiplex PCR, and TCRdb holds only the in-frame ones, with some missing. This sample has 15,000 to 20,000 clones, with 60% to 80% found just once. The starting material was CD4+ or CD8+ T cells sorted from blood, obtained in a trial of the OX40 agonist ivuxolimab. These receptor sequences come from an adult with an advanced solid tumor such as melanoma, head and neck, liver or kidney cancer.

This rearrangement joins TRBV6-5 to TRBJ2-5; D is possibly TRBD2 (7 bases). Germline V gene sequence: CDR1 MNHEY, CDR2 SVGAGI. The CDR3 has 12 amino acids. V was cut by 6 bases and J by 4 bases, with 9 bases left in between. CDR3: CASSRGAETQYF. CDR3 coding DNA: TGTGCCAGCAGCCGGGGGGCAGAGACCCAGTACTTC.

CDR3 DNA: TGTGCCAGCAGCGCGGGGACTGAAGCTTTCTTT. Translating gives CASSAGTEAFF. The rearrangement links TRBV27 to TRBJ1-1, with D unclear. Germline lookup yields CDR1 MNHEY and CDR2 SMNVEV (reference sequence). V gave up 6 bases and J gave up 5 bases, with 7 bases separating them. The CDR3 runs 11 residues.

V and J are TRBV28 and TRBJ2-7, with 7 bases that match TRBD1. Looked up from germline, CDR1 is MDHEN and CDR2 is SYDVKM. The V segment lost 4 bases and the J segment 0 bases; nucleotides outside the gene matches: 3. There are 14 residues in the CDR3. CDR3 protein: CASSSTGSSYEQYF. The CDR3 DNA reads TGTGCCAGCAGTTCGACAGGGAGCTCCTACGAGCAGTACTTC. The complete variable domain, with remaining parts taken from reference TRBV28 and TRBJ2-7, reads DVKVTQSSRYLVKRTGEKVFLECVQDMDHENMFWYRQDPGLGLRLIYFSYDVKMKEKGDIPEGYSVSREKKERFSLILESASTNQTSMYLCASSSTGSSYEQYFGPGTRLTVT.

The CDR3 DNA reads TGTGCCAGCAGCAGGAATTCACCCCTCCACTTT. The encoded protein is CASSRNSPLHF. The chain has TRBV7-2 and TRBJ1-6; D is unresolved. The ends were cut back, 5 bases at V and 7 bases at J, with 3 bases in the middle. The CDR3 extends over 11 amino acids. The germline CDR1 and CDR2 sequences are SGHTA and FQGNSA.

CDR3 sequence reads: CASSLVSGGNTEAFF. The CDR3 DNA sequence: TGTGCCAGCAGCTTGGTAAGTGGGGGGAACACTGAAGCTTTCTTT. The chain is built from TRBV4-2 and TRBJ1-1; TRBD1 might be the D (5 bases). This CDR3 region has 15 residues. Germline CDR1 reads LGHNA; CDR2 reads YNFKEQ. V lost 5 bases and J 1 base, leaving 14 bases between the germline ends.

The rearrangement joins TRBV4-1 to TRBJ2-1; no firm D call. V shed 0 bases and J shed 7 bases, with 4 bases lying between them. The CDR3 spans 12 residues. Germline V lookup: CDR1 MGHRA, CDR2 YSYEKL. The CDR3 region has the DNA TGCGCCAGCAGCCAAGACGGGAATGAGCAGTTCTTC. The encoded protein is CASSQDGNEQFF.

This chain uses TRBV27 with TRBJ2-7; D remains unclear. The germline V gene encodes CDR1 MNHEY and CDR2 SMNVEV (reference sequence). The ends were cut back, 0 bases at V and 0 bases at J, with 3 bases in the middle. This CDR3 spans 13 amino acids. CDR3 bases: TGTGCCAGCAGTTTATCGGACTCCTACGAGCAGTACTTC. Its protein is CASSLSDSYEQYF.

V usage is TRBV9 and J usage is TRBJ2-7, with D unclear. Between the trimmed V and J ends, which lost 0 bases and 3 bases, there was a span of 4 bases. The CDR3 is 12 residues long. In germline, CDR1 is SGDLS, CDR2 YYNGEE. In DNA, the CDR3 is TGTGCCAGCAGCGTAGTGGACTACGAGCAGTACTTC. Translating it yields CASSVVDYEQYF.

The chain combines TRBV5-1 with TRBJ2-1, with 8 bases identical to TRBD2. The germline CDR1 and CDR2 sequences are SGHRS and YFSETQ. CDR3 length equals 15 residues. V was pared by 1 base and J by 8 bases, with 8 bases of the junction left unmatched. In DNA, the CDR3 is TGCGCCAGCAGCTTGCTAACGGGAGGGCCCTATGAGCAGTTCTTC. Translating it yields CASSLLTGGPYEQFF.

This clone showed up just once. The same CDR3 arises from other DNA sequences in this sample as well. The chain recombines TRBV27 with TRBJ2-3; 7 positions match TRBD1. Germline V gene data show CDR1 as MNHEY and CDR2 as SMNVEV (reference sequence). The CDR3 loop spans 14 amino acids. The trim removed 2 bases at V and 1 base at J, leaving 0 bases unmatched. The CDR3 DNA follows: TGTGCCAGCAGTTTAACAGGGGGCACAGATACGCAGTATTTT. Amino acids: CASSLTGGTDTQYF.

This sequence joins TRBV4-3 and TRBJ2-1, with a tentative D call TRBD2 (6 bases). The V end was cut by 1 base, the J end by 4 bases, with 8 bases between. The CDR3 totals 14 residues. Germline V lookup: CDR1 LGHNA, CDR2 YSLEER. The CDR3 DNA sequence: TGCGCCAGCAGCCAAGGACTAGGGTACAATGAGCAGTTCTTC. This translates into CASSQGLGYNEQFF.

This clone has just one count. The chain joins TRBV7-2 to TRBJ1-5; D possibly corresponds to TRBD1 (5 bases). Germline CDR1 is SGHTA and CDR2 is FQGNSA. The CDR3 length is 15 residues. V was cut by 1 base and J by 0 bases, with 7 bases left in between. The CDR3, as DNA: TGTGCCAGCAGCTTAGGGGGGTATAGCAATCAGCCCCAGCATTTT. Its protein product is CASSLGGYSNQPQHF.

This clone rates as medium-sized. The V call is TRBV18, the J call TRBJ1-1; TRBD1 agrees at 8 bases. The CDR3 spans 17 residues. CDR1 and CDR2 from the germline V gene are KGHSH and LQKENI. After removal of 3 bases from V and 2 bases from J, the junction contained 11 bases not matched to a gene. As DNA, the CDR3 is TGTGCCAGCTCACCCTGGTTCGAGACAGGGGAAAACACTGAAGCTTTCTTT. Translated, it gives CASSPWFETGENTEAFF. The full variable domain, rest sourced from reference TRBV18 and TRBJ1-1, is NAGVMQNPRHLVRRRGQEARLRCSPMKGHSHVYWYRQLPEEGLKFMVYLQKENIIDESGMPKERFSAEFPKEGPSILRIQQVVRGDSAAYFCASSPWFETGENTEAFFGQGTRLTVV.

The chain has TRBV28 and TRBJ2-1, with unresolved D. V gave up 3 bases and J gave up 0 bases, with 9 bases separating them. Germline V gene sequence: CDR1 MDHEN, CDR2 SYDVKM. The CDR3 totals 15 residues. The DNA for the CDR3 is TGTGCCAGCAGTTTCATACAGTACTCCTACAATGAGCAGTTCTTC. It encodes CASSFIQYSYNEQFF.

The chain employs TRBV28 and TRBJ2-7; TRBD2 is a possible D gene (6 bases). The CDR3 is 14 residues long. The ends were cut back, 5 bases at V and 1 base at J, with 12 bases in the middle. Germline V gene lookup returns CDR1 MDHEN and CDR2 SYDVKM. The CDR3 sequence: CASSRLGGSYEQYF. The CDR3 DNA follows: TGTGCCAGCAGTCGACTAGGAGGGTCCTACGAGCAGTACTTC.

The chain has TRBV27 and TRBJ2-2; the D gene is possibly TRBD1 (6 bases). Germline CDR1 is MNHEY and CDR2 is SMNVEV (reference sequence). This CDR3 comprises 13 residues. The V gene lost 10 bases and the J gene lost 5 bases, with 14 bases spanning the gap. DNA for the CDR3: TGTGCCACCTACACAGGGTTGACCGGGGAGCTGTTTTTT. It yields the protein CATYTGLTGELFF.

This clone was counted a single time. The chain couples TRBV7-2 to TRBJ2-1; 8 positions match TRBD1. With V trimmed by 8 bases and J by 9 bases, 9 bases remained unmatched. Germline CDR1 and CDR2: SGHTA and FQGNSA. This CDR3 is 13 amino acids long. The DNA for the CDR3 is TGTGCCAGCGGCCGAGGACAGGGACGTGAGCAGTTCTTC. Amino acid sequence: CASGRGQGREQFF.

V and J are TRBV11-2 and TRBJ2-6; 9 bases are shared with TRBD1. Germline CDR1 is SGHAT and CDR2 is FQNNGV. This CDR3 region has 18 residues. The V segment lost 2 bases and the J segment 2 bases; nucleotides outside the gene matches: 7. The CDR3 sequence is CASSLMPGTGTGANVLTF. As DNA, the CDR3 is TGTGCCAGCAGCTTAATGCCCGGGACAGGGACTGGGGCCAACGTCCTGACTTTC.

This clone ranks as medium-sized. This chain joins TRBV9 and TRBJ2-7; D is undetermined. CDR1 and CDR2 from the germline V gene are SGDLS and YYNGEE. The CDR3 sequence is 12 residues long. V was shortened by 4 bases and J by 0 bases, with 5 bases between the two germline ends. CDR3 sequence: CASSSSSYEQYF. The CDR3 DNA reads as TGTGCCAGCAGCTCGAGCTCCTACGAGCAGTACTTC.

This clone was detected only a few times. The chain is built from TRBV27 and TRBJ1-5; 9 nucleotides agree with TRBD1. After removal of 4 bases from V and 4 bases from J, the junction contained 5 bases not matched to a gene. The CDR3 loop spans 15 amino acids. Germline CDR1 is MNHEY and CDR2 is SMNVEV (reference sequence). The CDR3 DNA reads TGTGCCAGCAGTTCCGGGACAGGGACAAATCAGCCCCAGCATTTT. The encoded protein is CASSSGTGTNQPQHF.

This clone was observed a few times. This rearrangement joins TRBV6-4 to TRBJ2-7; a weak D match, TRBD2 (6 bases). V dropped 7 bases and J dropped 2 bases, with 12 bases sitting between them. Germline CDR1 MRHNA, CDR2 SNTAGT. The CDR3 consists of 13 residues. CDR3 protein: CASIRLVAYEQYF. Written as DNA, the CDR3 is TGTGCCAGCATTAGACTAGTAGCCTACGAGCAGTACTTC.

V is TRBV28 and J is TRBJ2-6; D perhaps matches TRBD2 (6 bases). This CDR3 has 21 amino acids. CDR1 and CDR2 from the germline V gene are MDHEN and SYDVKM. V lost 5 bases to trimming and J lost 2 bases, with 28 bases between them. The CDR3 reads CASSPSPLYTGDPPGANVLTF. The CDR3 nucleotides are TGTGCCAGCAGTCCGAGCCCCCTTTATACGGGAGATCCCCCTGGGGCCAACGTCCTGACTTTC.

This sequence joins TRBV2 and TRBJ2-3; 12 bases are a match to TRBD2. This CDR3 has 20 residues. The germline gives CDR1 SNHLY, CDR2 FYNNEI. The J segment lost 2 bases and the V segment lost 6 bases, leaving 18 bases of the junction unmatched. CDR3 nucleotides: TGTGCCAGCAGGAGGGGACTAGCGGGTCCCGGCGGGGCGCCCACAGATACGCAGTATTTT. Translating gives CASRRGLAGPGGAPTDTQYF.

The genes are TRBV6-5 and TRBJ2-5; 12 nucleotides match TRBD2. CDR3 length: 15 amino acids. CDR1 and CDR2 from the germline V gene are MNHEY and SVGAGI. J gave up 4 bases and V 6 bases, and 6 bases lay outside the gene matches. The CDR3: CASSQGTSGLETQYF. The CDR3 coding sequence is TGTGCCAGCAGCCAGGGGACTAGCGGGTTAGAGACCCAGTACTTC.

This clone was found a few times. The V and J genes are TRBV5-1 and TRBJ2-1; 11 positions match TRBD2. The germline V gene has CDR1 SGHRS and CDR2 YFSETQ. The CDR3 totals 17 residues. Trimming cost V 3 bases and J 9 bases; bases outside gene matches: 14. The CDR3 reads CASSSGPSGRLQGEQFF. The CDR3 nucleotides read TGCGCCAGCAGCTCCGGCCCTAGCGGGAGGCTCCAGGGTGAGCAGTTCTTC.

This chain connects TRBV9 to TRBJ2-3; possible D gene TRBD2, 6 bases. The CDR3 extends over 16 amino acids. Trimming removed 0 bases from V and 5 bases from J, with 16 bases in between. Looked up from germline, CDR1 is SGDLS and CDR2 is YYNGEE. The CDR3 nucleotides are TGTGCCAGCAGCGTAGGATCGGGGACCGGGGGAGATACGCAGTATTTT. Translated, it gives CASSVGSGTGGDTQYF.

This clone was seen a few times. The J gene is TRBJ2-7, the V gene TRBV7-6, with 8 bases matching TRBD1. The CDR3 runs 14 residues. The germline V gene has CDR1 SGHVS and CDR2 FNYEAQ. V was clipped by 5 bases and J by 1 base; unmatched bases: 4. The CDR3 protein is CASSIGQGSYEQYF. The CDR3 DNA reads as TGTGCCAGCAGCATCGGACAGGGTTCCTACGAGCAGTACTTC.

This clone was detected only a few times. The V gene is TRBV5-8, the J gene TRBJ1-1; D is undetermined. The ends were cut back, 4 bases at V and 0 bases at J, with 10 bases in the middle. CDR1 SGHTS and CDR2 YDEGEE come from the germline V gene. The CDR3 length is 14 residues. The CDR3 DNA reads TGTGCCAGCAGCCCGACGGTCATGAACACTGAAGCTTTCTTT. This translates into CASSPTVMNTEAFF.

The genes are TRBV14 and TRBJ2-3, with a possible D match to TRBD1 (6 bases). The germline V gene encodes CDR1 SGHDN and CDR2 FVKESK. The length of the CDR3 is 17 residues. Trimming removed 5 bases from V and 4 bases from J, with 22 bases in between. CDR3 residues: CASSARGDPVVPDTQYF. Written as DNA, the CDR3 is TGTGCCAGCAGCGCCAGGGGAGATCCCGTAGTTCCAGATACGCAGTATTTT.